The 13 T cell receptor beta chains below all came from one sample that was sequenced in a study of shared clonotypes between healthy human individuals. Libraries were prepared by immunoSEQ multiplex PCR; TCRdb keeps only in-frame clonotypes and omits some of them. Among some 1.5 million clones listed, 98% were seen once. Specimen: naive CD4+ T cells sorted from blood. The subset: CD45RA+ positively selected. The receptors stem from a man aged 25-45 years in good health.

The CDR3 region has the DNA TGTGCCAGCAGCCCCAGGACAGGGTTCTACAATGAGCAGTTCTTC. Protein: CASSPRTGFYNEQFF. The J gene is TRBJ2-1, the V gene TRBV7-9; 8 bases agree with TRBD1. The CDR3 runs 15 residues. Germline V CDR1 and CDR2: SEHNR, FQNEAQ (reference sequence). V lost 5 bases, J lost 3 bases, and 6 bases stayed unmatched.

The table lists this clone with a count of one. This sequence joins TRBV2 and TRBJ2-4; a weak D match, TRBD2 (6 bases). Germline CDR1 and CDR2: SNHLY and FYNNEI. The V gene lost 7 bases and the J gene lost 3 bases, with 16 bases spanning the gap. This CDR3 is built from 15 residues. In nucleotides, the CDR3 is TGTGCCAGCACCCTTGGGGGGTCCGGCAAAAACATTCAGTACTTC. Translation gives CASTLGGSGKNIQYF.

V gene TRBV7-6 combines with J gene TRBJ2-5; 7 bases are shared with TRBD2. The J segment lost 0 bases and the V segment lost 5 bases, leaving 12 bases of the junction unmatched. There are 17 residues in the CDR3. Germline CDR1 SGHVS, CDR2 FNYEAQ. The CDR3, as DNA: TGTGCCAGCAGCGTAGATCCTCCCGGGACTAACCAAGAGACCCAGTACTTC. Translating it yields CASSVDPPGTNQETQYF.

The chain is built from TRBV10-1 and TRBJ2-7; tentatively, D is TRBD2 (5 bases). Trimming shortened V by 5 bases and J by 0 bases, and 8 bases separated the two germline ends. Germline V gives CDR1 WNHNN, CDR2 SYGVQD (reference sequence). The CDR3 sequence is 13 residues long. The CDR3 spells CASSPEVSYEQYF. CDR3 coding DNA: TGCGCCAGCAGTCCGGAGGTCTCCTACGAGCAGTACTTC.

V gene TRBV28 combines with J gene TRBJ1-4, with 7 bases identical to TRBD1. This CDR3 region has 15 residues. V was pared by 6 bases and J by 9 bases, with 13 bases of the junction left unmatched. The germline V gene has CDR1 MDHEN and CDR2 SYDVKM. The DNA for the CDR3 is TGTGCCAGCAGCCTACCGACAGGGTCAGCGCAAAAACTGTTTTTT. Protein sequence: CASSLPTGSAQKLFF.

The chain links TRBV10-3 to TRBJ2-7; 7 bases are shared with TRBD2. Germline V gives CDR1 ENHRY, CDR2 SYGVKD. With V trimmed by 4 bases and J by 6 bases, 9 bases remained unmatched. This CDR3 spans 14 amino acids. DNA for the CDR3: TGTGCCATCAGTGTAAGCGGGGATGCCTCCGAGCAGTACTTC. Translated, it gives CAISVSGDASEQYF.

The DNA of the CDR3 is TGTGCCAGCAGTTACCGTACAGGGAGGGAAGGGACCCAGTACTTC. The encoded protein is CASSYRTGREGTQYF. The genes are TRBV6-5 and TRBJ2-5, with a weak D call TRBD2 (7 bases). With 2 bases removed from V and 7 bases from J, the gap between germline ends came to 17 bases. Germline CDR1 MNHEY, CDR2 SVGAGI. The CDR3 consists of 15 residues.

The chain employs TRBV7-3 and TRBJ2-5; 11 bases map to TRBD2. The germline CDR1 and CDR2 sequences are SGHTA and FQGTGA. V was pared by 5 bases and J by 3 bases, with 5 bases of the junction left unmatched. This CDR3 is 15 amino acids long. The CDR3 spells CASSPTSGRKETQYF. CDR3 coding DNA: TGTGCCAGCAGCCCAACTAGCGGGAGAAAAGAGACCCAGTACTTC.

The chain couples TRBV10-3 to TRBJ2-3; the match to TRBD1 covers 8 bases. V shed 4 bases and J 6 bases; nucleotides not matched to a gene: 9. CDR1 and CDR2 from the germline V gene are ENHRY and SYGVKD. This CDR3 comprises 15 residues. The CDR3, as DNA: TGTGCCATCAGTGCGGACAGGGAGGTTCGCGATACGCAGTATTTT. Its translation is CAISADREVRDTQYF.

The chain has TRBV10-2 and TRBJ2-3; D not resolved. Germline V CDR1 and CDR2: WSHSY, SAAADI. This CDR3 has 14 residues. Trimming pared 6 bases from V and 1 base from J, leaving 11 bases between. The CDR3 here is CASSPDKRTDTQYF. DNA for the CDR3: TGCGCCAGCAGCCCAGACAAACGCACAGATACGCAGTATTTT.

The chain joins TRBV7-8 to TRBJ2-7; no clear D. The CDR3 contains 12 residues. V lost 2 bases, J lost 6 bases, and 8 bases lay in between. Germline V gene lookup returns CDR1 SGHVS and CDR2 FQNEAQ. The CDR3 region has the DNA TGTGCCAGCAGCTTACCTGGCGCCGAGCAGTACTTC. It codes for CASSLPGAEQYF.

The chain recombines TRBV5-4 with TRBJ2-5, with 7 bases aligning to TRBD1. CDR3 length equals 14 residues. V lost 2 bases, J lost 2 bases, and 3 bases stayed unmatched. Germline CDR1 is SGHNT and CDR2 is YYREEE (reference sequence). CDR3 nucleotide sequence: TGTGCCAGCAGCTTCGGGACAGAACAAGAGACCCAGTACTTC. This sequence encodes CASSFGTEQETQYF.

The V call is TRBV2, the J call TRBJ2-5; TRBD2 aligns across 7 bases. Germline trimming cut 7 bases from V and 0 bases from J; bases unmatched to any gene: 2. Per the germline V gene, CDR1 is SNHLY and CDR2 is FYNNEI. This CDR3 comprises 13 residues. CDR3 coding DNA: TGTGCCAGCAACGGGGGGTACCAAGAGACCCAGTACTTC. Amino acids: CASNGGYQETQYF.